The entry that follows covers one TCR beta chain sequence. The data belong to a study of control samples from healthy donors and cancer patients. The V end lost 4 bases, the J end lost 3 bases, and 20 bases lay between the germline ends. Germline CDR1 SGHTS, CDR2 YDEGEE. The CDR3 sequence is 17 residues long. Assay used: immunoSEQ multiplex PCR; TCRdb lists only in-frame clones, some missing. The sample includes 130,000 or so clones, around 92% of them seen just once. This clonotype was obtained from a woman aged 45-65 years in good health. The sample was blood. The chain links TRBV5-8 to TRBJ1-5; D not resolved. The CDR3 DNA sequence: TGTGCCAGCAGCCCTCCCGCGGGATCTCCATTCAATCAGCCCCAGCATTTT. Protein product: CASSPPAGSPFNQPQHF. Using reference TRBV5-8 and TRBJ1-5 for the parts outside the CDR3, the full variable domain is EAGVTQSPTHLIKTRGQQATLRCSPISGHTSVYWYQQALGLGLQFLLWYDEGEERNRGNFPPRFSGRQFPNYSSELNVNALELEDSALYLCASSPPAGSPFNQPQHFGDGTRLSIL.